This passage covers 29 T cell receptor beta chains from one sample sequenced in a study of vaccination and CD4 T cells after COVID-19. Their antigens remain unidentified. Treatment meaning: approximately 11-day PBMC culture with coronavirus spike peptide pools or control peptides (ViraFEST assay). Researchers used the Oncomine TCR Beta short-read assay to sequence DNA from cultured CD4+ T cells. In TCRdb, the PCR reads were re-called with MiXCR into one record per CDR3 protein. The sample has about 20,000 distinct CDR3 sequences, around 40% seen once. This material consisted of CD4+ T cells from blood, cultured in vitro, taken after SARS-CoV-2 vaccination. Receptor source: a human donor who had recovered from COVID-19.

The table lists this clonotype with a few counts. The chain combines TRBV20-1 with TRBJ2-2; a weak D match, TRBD2 (7 bases). Germline values: CDR1 DFQATT, CDR2 SNEGSKA (reference sequence). There are 14 residues in the CDR3. V lost 3 bases to trimming and J lost 3 bases, with 11 bases between them. The chain's CDR3 is CSASQGRDTGELFF. The CDR3 nucleotides read TGCAGTGCTAGCCAGGGGAGGGACACCGGGGAGCTGTTTTTT.

The CDR3 loop reads CASENSNEQYF. CDR3 DNA sequence: TGTGCCTCAGAAAACAGCAACGAGCAGTACTTC. This chain uses TRBV6-2 or TRBV6-3 with TRBJ2-7; no definite D call. The germline V and J ends were trimmed by 11 bases and 5 bases, with 13 bases remaining between them. This CDR3 is 11 amino acids long. The germline CDR1 and CDR2 sequences are MNHEY and SVGEGT.

The chain employs TRBV7-9 and TRBJ2-5, with TRBD1 matching 7 bases. The length of the CDR3 is 13 residues. Germline CDR1 SEHNR, CDR2 FQNEAQ (reference sequence). V lost 5 bases, J lost 5 bases, and 5 bases stayed unmatched. The CDR3 region has the DNA TGTGCCAGCAGCCAGAACAGGGGCGAGACCCAGTACTTC. It encodes CASSQNRGETQYF.

The J gene is TRBJ1-5, the V gene TRBV28; D gene ambiguous. V was clipped by 7 bases and J by 2 bases, with 12 bases between them. Per the germline V gene, CDR1 is MDHEN and CDR2 is SYDVKM. CDR3 length: 14 residues. CDR3 in amino acids: CASIKGGGNQPQHF. The CDR3 coding sequence is TGTGCCAGCATAAAGGGAGGCGGCAATCAGCCCCAGCATTTT.

In DNA form, the CDR3 reads TGTGCCACCAGGGGCCACTCATACGAGCAGTACTTC. It is translated as CATRGHSYEQYF. This chain joins TRBV24-1 and TRBJ2-7; D ambiguous. V lost 7 bases and J lost 4, with 10 bases in between. CDR1 KGHDR and CDR2 SFDVKD come from the germline V gene. The CDR3 sequence is 12 residues long.

In this sample, this clonotype turned up a few times. The V and J genes are TRBV27 and TRBJ2-7, with D tentatively TRBD1 (5 bases). Between the trimmed V and J ends, which lost 3 bases and 5 bases, there was a span of 11 bases. From germline, CDR1 is MNHEY and CDR2 SMNVEV (reference sequence). The CDR3 has 13 amino acids. The CDR3 loop reads CASSFSWGDEQYF. The CDR3 coding sequence is TGTGCCAGCAGTTTCTCGTGGGGCGACGAGCAGTACTTC.

CDR3 in amino acids: CATDRDDSATGELFF. The CDR3 nucleotides read TGTGCCACCGATCGGGACGACTCCGCGACCGGGGAGCTGTTTTTT. This chain connects TRBV10-3 to TRBJ2-2; D may match TRBD1 or TRBD2 (5 bases each). V shed 10 bases and J shed 5 bases, with 20 bases lying between them. CDR3 length: 15 residues. The V gene's germline CDR1 is ENHRY and CDR2 SYGVKD.

The sample holds one count of this clonotype. The gene calls are TRBV12-3 or TRBV12-4 and TRBJ1-5, with D maybe TRBD1 (5 bases). The CDR3 totals 15 residues. Trimming shortened V by 5 bases and J by 4 bases, and 15 bases separated the two germline ends. In DNA, the CDR3 is TGTGCCAGCAGTAAGGACCAAAGGGGAAATCAGCCCCAGCATTTT. Its translation is CASSKDQRGNQPQHF.

This clonotype was counted a few times. The chain employs TRBV7-2 and TRBJ1-1; a possible D gene is TRBD1 (6 bases). The CDR3 loop spans 14 amino acids. V was pared by 5 bases and J by 13 bases, with 23 bases between. Germline CDR1 SGHTA, CDR2 FQGNSA. This chain's CDR3 is CASSPMGVQGGDFF. The CDR3 DNA sequence: TGTGCCAGCAGCCCCATGGGGGTACAGGGTGGAGATTTCTTT.

This clonotype was picked up a small number of times. The gene calls are TRBV7-8 and TRBJ1-5; possibly TRBD1 for D (5 bases). This CDR3 contains 16 residues. Trimming took off 5 bases at V and 7 bases at J, with 21 bases between the two ends. In germline, CDR1 is SGHVS, CDR2 FQNEAQ. The CDR3 is CASSPPGGGANQPQHF. CDR3 coding DNA: TGTGCCAGCAGCCCCCCCGGAGGAGGGGCAAACCAGCCCCAGCATTTT.

V is TRBV20-1 and J is TRBJ2-3, with 8 nucleotides matching TRBD1. The germline gives CDR1 DFQATT, CDR2 SNEGSKA (reference sequence). The CDR3 has 14 amino acids. V shed 6 bases, J shed 3 bases, and the junction held 8 bases outside the gene matches. CDR3 nucleotides: TGCAGTGCCGACACAGGGACAGGTACAGATACGCAGTATTTT. It codes for CSADTGTGTDTQYF.

V usage is TRBV20-1 and J usage is TRBJ2-3; TRBD2 aligns across 9 bases. The germline gives CDR1 DFQATT, CDR2 SNEGSKA (reference sequence). With 5 bases clipped from V and 0 bases from J, the junction kept 9 bases outside the gene matches. The CDR3 spans 16 residues. CDR3 nucleotides: TGCAGTGCTCTAGCGGGGCTCCGGTCGAGCACAGATACGCAGTATTTT. It specifies CSALAGLRSSTDTQYF.

This clonotype was seen a handful of times. The rearrangement uses TRBV15 and TRBJ2-3; the D gene is possibly TRBD2 (5 bases). This CDR3 is 13 amino acids long. Germline values: CDR1 LNHNV, CDR2 YYDKDF (reference sequence). The V end was cut by 0 bases, the J end by 10 bases, with 11 bases between. Written as DNA, the CDR3 is TGTGCCACCAGCAGAGATAGCGTGGAAGCGCAGTATTTT. Translated: CATSRDSVEAQYF.

This chain links TRBV15 with TRBJ2-5; 11 bases are shared with TRBD1. The CDR3 covers 18 residues. V lost 5 bases, J lost 4 bases, and 15 bases stayed unmatched. CDR1 is LNHNV and CDR2 is YYDKDF in the germline V gene (reference sequence). DNA for the CDR3: TGTGCCACCAGCCTAACCCCTCTTAGGACAGGGGGCAGAGAGACCCAGTACTTC. Residues: CATSLTPLRTGGRETQYF. Drawing the rest from reference TRBV15 and TRBJ2-5, the complete variable domain is DAMVIQNPRYQVTQFGKPVTLSCSQTLNHNVMYWYQQKSSQAPKLLFHYYDKDFNNEADTPDNFQSRRPNTSFCFLDIRSPGLGDTAMYLCATSLTPLRTGGRETQYFGPGTRLLVL.

The rearrangement links TRBV20-1 to TRBJ2-6; 14 bases fit TRBD2. Trimming took 2 bases from V and 1 from J; bases not matched to a gene: 10. CDR3 length: 20 amino acids. CDR1 and CDR2 (germline): DFQATT, SNEGSKA (reference sequence). The chain's CDR3 is CSARRGPGLAGVSGANVLTF. As DNA, the CDR3 is TGCAGTGCTAGAAGGGGCCCGGGACTAGCGGGAGTATCTGGGGCCAACGTCCTGACTTTC.

The count of this clonotype is one. The gene calls are TRBV2 and TRBJ1-1, with D hard to call. Trimming left V 3 bases short and J 6 bases short, with 8 bases between. The CDR3 sequence is 12 residues long. CDR1 is SNHLY, CDR2 FYNNEI, per germline. The CDR3 spells CASSEVEAEAFF. The CDR3 region has the DNA TGTGCCAGCAGTGAGGTGGAGGCTGAAGCTTTCTTT.

The chain uses TRBV12-3 or TRBV12-4 and TRBJ1-5; tentative D call: TRBD1 (6 bases). This CDR3 comprises 13 residues. Between the trimmed V and J ends, which lost 6 bases and 0 bases, there was a span of 6 bases. This CDR3 is CASRQGSNQPQHF. CDR3 coding DNA: TGTGCCAGCAGACAGGGTAGCAATCAGCCCCAGCATTTT.

The chain combines TRBV28 with TRBJ2-5; tentatively, D is TRBD2 (6 bases). The CDR3 contains 13 residues. Germline CDR1 is MDHEN and CDR2 is SYDVKM. The V end was cut by 6 bases, the J end by 5 bases, with 13 bases between. This CDR3 reads CASREGGLETQYF. The CDR3 region has the DNA TGTGCCAGCAGGGAGGGTGGGCTGGAGACCCAGTACTTC.

This clonotype came up a few times. The chain recombines TRBV25-1 with TRBJ1-5; 8 nucleotides match TRBD1. Per germline, CDR1 MGHDK and CDR2 SYGVNS. V shed 3 bases and J 7 bases; nucleotides not matched to a gene: 5. This CDR3 is 14 amino acids long. CDR3 DNA sequence: TGTGCCAGCAGTGACCAGGGGGCGAGCCAGCCCCAGCATTTT. Translated, it gives CASSDQGASQPQHF.

This clonotype came up a few times. The chain employs TRBV24-1 and TRBJ2-5, with 10 positions matching TRBD1. Germline-derived CDR1 and CDR2 are KGHDR and SFDVKD. The trim removed 4 bases at V and 4 bases at J, leaving 23 bases unmatched. There are 21 residues in the CDR3. CDR3 DNA sequence: TGTGCCACCAGTGAGAGTAAACCGGGACAGGGGACAGCAACGGGTAGAGAGACCCAGTACTTC. Encoded protein: CATSESKPGQGTATGRETQYF.

The chain carries TRBV6-2 or TRBV6-3 and TRBJ1-2; TRBD1 might be the D (6 bases). The V gene lost 4 bases and the J gene lost 2 bases, with 14 bases spanning the gap. The germline V gene encodes CDR1 MNHEY and CDR2 SVGEGT. The CDR3 covers 15 residues. The CDR3 coding sequence is TGTGCCAGCAGTTCCCCTCGACAGGTGAACTATGGCTACACCTTC. Encoded protein: CASSSPRQVNYGYTF.

This chain connects TRBV9 to TRBJ1-6, with D tentatively TRBD1 (5 bases). Germline V lookup: CDR1 SGDLS, CDR2 YYNGEE. The CDR3 is 15 amino acids. The germline V and J ends were trimmed by 3 bases and 6 bases, with 13 bases remaining between them. CDR3 residues: CASSAGPLINSPLHF. The CDR3 DNA is TGTGCCAGCAGCGCGGGACCTCTGATTAATTCACCCCTCCACTTT. The variable domain in full, completed from reference TRBV9 and TRBJ1-6, reads DSGVTQTPKHLITATGQRVTLRCSPRSGDLSVYWYQQSLDQGLQFLIQYYNGEERAKGNILERFSAQQFPDLHSELNLSSLELGDSALYFCASSAGPLINSPLHFGNGTRLTVT.

The V and J genes are TRBV7-3 and TRBJ2-5, with 11 bases matching TRBD2. V was pared by 7 bases and J by 0 bases, with 4 bases of the junction left unmatched. This CDR3 spans 15 amino acids. Germline CDR1 SGHTA, CDR2 FQGTGA. For the CDR3, the DNA is TGTGCCAGCATTAGACTAGCGGGGAACCAAGAGACCCAGTACTTC. Translated, it gives CASIRLAGNQETQYF.

This clonotype is medium-sized in the sample. The chain has TRBV20-1 and TRBJ2-2; D perhaps matches TRBD1 (5 bases). V was pared by 6 bases and J by 6 bases, with 8 bases between. Looked up from germline, CDR1 is DFQATT and CDR2 is SNEGSKA (reference sequence). The CDR3 length is 11 residues. This chain's CDR3 is CSARVAGELFF. In nucleotides, the CDR3 is TGCAGTGCCAGGGTCGCCGGGGAGCTGTTTTTT.

This rearrangement joins TRBV4-2 to TRBJ2-1; D not resolved. Germline CDR1 is LGHNA and CDR2 is YNFKEQ. V lost 0 bases to trimming and J lost 5 bases, with 5 bases between them. This CDR3 region has 13 residues. CDR3 residues: CASSQDGHNEQFF. The CDR3 region has the DNA TGTGCCAGCAGCCAAGATGGCCACAATGAGCAGTTCTTC.

This clonotype was observed a handful of times. V and J are TRBV20-1 and TRBJ2-7, with TRBD2 matching over 13 bases. CDR1 DFQATT and CDR2 SNEGSKA come from the germline V gene (reference sequence). V dropped 6 bases and J dropped 6; count of bases not matched to a gene: 8. The CDR3 runs 14 residues. CDR3 DNA sequence: TGCAGTGCCAAAGGGACTAGCGGGACGCTCGAGCAGTACTTC. It codes for CSAKGTSGTLEQYF.

The rearrangement links TRBV5-6 to TRBJ2-7; 10 nucleotides match TRBD2. The CDR3 is 17 residues long. CDR1 and CDR2 (germline): SGHDT, YYEEEE. Germline trimming cut 0 bases from V and 6 bases from J; bases unmatched to any gene: 12. CDR3 coding DNA: TGTGCCAGCAGCTTGGCAGCCGGGACTAGCGTCTTTGGCGAGCAGTACTTC. This sequence encodes CASSLAAGTSVFGEQYF.

Written as DNA, the CDR3 is TGTGCCAGCAGCTTAGCCACCGCTAACTATGGCTACACCTTC. It yields the protein CASSLATANYGYTF. The gene calls are TRBV11-2 and TRBJ1-2; D call uncertain. V was trimmed by 1 base and J by 0 bases, leaving 6 bases between them. The CDR3 covers 14 residues. Germline values: CDR1 SGHAT, CDR2 FQNNGV.

This rearrangement joins TRBV7-9 to TRBJ1-2, with a possible D match to TRBD1 (6 bases). The CDR3 is 14 amino acids. With 5 bases removed from V and 7 bases from J, the gap between germline ends came to 17 bases. Germline V lookup: CDR1 SEHNR, CDR2 FQNEAQ (reference sequence). Here the CDR3 DNA reads TGTGCCAGCAGCCCACGCGGGGGCTTAGGTGGCTACACCTTC. It is translated as CASSPRGGLGGYTF.